This T cell receptor beta chain originates from a study of human T cells and chemical hapten exposure. In this sample, this clonotype turned up many times. Antigen unknown. Attachment of unique molecular identifiers to individual cDNA molecules was performed in the library. Original methodology: Sampled TCR counts reached a median of roughly 90,000 per sample, with values ranging from about 20,000 to 750,000. Each CDR3 protein gets one entry after TCRdb re-called the RACE reads with MiXCR. What appears here as the V and J calls and clone size reflects TCRdb's work, not the paper's. The data show 28,000 or so distinct CDR3 sequences, with 6.5% to 9% seen just once and approximately 9.8% held by the top ten. Time point: healthy volunteer bleed at 2 weeks. The authors' total RNA extraction used unfractionated whole blood. Findings and limits, study-wide: TCRs above 1 in 1000 frequency stayed constant with DPC sensitization.

The source material was whole blood. The sequence derives from a human donor in good health. Some clones in this sample may be carry-over from other donors' samples.

This chain's CDR3 is CAIKPSTDTQYF. The CDR3 region has the DNA TGTGCCATCAAACCTAGCACAGATACGCAGTATTTT. This sequence joins TRBV10-3 and TRBJ2-3, with D unclear. V was shortened by 7 bases and J by 0 bases, with 5 bases between the two germline ends. Per germline, CDR1 ENHRY and CDR2 SYGVKD. The CDR3 runs 12 residues.